What follows are 22 T cell receptor beta chains derived from one specimen sequenced in a study of CD8+ T cells in alopecia areata. Treatment indicated: oral pan-JAK inhibitor, 5-10 mg twice daily. RNA was isolated and reverse transcribed to cDNA, the sequencing template. Profiled with immunoSEQ multiplex PCR; TCRdb holds only in-frame clones, not every one. The sample has about 140,000 clones, around four fifths seen once; the top ten hold roughly 25%. Sequenced material: CD8+ T cells sorted from blood, taken at week 4, from a patient treated with tofacitinib. The origin of the receptors is a human donor with alopecia areata.

This chain links TRBV7-9 with TRBJ1-3; no definite D call. This CDR3 spans 16 amino acids. Per the germline V gene, CDR1 is SEHNR and CDR2 is FQNEAQ (reference sequence). Trimming removed 2 bases from V and 7 bases from J, with 18 bases in between. The CDR3 here is CASSLYPRGADNTIYF. CDR3 nucleotides: TGTGCCAGCAGCTTATACCCCCGCGGAGCGGATAACACCATATATTTT.

V and J are TRBV6-5 and TRBJ2-1, with D uncertain. The V gene's germline CDR1 is MNHEY and CDR2 SVGAGI. The CDR3 has 14 residues. Trimming left V 0 bases short and J 4 bases short, with 7 bases between. The CDR3 loop reads CASSYSETYNEQFF. The CDR3 DNA follows: TGTGCCAGCAGTTACTCGGAGACTTACAATGAGCAGTTCTTC.

V gene TRBV27 combines with J gene TRBJ2-1; the D gene could be TRBD1 or TRBD2 (5 bases each). V was clipped by 2 bases and J by 8 bases, with 13 bases between them. From germline, CDR1 is MNHEY and CDR2 SMNVEV (reference sequence). The length of the CDR3 is 14 residues. The CDR3 DNA reads as TGTGCCAGCAGTTTAGGGGCCTGGGGAGATGAGCAGTTCTTC. Its translation: CASSLGAWGDEQFF.

The chain employs TRBV5-6 and TRBJ2-7; 9 bases agree with TRBD1. This CDR3 is 14 amino acids long. The germline CDR1 and CDR2 sequences are SGHDT and YYEEEE. The V gene end was trimmed by 0 bases and the J gene end by 3 bases; junction bases not matched to a gene: 1. CDR3 sequence (DNA): TGTGCCAGCAGCTTGGTGGGACAGGGCTACGAGCAGTACTTC. Translating it yields CASSLVGQGYEQYF.

The CDR3 nucleotides read TGTGCCAGCAGCCCCACGGACTCCGAGCAGTACTTC. Protein: CASSPTDSEQYF. V and J are TRBV7-2 and TRBJ2-7; perhaps TRBD2 as D (5 bases). V gave up 5 bases and J gave up 6 bases, with 11 bases separating them. CDR1 and CDR2 from the germline V gene are SGHTA and FQGNSA. The CDR3 length is 12 residues.

V usage is TRBV7-2 and J usage is TRBJ2-1; D may be TRBD2 (6 bases). V gave up 1 base and J gave up 3 bases, with 10 bases separating them. This CDR3 spans 15 amino acids. CDR1 SGHTA and CDR2 FQGNSA come from the germline V gene. The CDR3 region has the DNA TGTGCCAGCAGCTTAGGAGGACTATTCTACAATGAGCAGTTCTTC. This codes for CASSLGGLFYNEQFF.

V and J are TRBV4-2 and TRBJ2-7; TRBD2 matches at 11 bases. Per the germline V gene, CDR1 is LGHNA and CDR2 is YNFKEQ. Trimming at V came to 0 bases and at J to 4 bases, leaving 2 bases not matched to a gene. This CDR3 is built from 15 residues. DNA for the CDR3: TGTGCCAGCAGCCAAGAGACTAGCGGGGTTTACGAGCAGTACTTC. Its protein product is CASSQETSGVYEQYF.

The chain employs TRBV6-1 and TRBJ1-1, with no clear D. The germline V and J ends were trimmed by 6 bases and 4 bases, with 15 bases remaining between them. The germline CDR1 and CDR2 sequences are MNHNS and SASEGT. The CDR3 sequence is 14 residues long. This CDR3 reads CASRGRRWVTEAFF. As DNA, the CDR3 is TGTGCCAGCAGGGGCAGGCGATGGGTCACTGAAGCTTTCTTT.

The chain links TRBV27 to TRBJ2-7, with 8 bases identical to TRBD1. From germline, CDR1 is MNHEY and CDR2 SMNVEV (reference sequence). The trim removed 4 bases at V and 5 bases at J, leaving 10 bases unmatched. The CDR3 spans 15 residues. CDR3 coding DNA: TGTGCCAGCAGTTCGGTGTACAGGGGGAACGACGAGCAGTACTTC. Translation: CASSSVYRGNDEQYF.

Concerning this clone itself: Its ends do not fully match the called genes, so a read error is possible. The chain couples TRBV30 to TRBJ1-1, with D possibly matching TRBD1 (5 bases). The CDR3 totals 11 residues. CDR1 is GTSNPN, CDR2 SVGIG, per germline (reference sequence). CDR3: CAWSQGTRMGF. As DNA, the CDR3 is TGTGCCTGGAGCCAGGGCACCCGGATGGGATTT.

This chain connects TRBV15 to TRBJ2-7; a weak D match, TRBD1 (5 bases). The CDR3 has 16 amino acids. CDR1 is LNHNV and CDR2 is YYDKDF in the germline V gene (reference sequence). V was trimmed by 2 bases and J by 2 bases, leaving 16 bases between them. CDR3 DNA sequence: TGTGCCACCAGCAGACCCCACAGGCAGAAGACCTACGAGCAGTACTTC. Protein sequence: CATSRPHRQKTYEQYF.

The rearrangement joins TRBV29-1 to TRBJ2-3; TRBD2 agrees at 13 bases. V lost 5 bases and J lost 1; bases outside the gene matches: 6. CDR1 is SQVTM, CDR2 ANQGSEA, per germline. The CDR3 consists of 16 residues. The CDR3 spells CSVSGTSGIRTDTQYF. CDR3 in DNA: TGCAGCGTTTCCGGGACTAGCGGGATCCGCACAGATACGCAGTATTTT.

This chain connects TRBV7-9 to TRBJ2-7, with TRBD1 matching 9 bases. Germline V CDR1 and CDR2: SEHNR, FQNEAQ (reference sequence). The CDR3 length is 11 residues. The junction had 0 bases not matched to a gene; V was cut back by 1 base and J by 11 bases. The CDR3: CASSLGDREYF. In DNA form, the CDR3 reads TGTGCCAGCAGCTTAGGGGACAGGGAGTACTTC. Supplemented by reference TRBV7-9 and TRBJ2-7, the full variable domain reads DTGVSQNPRHKITKRGQNVTFRCDPISEHNRLYWYRQTLGQGPEFLTYFQNEAQLEKSRLLSDRFSAERPKGSFSTLEIQRTEQGDSAMYLCASSLGDREYFGPGTRLTVT.

The chain is built from TRBV25-1 and TRBJ1-5, with D maybe TRBD1 (5 bases). CDR3 length: 16 amino acids. The V end lost 4 bases, the J end lost 2 bases, and 15 bases lay between the germline ends. Germline CDR1 is MGHDK and CDR2 is SYGVNS. CDR3 amino acids: CASSASGGSGNQPQHF. The CDR3 DNA reads as TGTGCCAGCAGTGCTTCCGGGGGTAGCGGCAATCAGCCCCAGCATTTT.

The CDR3 bases are TGCAGCGTTGAAGGAGGGACAGACTATGGCTACACCTTC. It codes for CSVEGGTDYGYTF. V gene TRBV29-1 combines with J gene TRBJ1-2, with 7 nucleotides matching TRBD1. Unmatched junction bases numbered 2, after V lost 1 base and J lost 3 bases. Germline assignment: CDR1 SQVTM and CDR2 ANQGSEA. The CDR3 has 13 amino acids.

V is TRBV30 and J is TRBJ2-2; 9 bases are a match to TRBD1. The CDR3 loop spans 19 amino acids. Germline CDR1 reads GTSNPN; CDR2 reads SVGIG (reference sequence). V was pared by 2 bases and J by 5 bases, with 18 bases of the junction left unmatched. The CDR3 protein is CAWSNGYDHRGRRTGELFF. CDR3 nucleotides: TGTGCCTGGAGTAACGGCTATGATCACAGGGGGCGCCGGACCGGGGAGCTGTTTTTT.

The chain employs TRBV27 and TRBJ2-5, with D possibly TRBD1 on 5 matching bases. Germline V gene data show CDR1 as MNHEY and CDR2 as SMNVEV (reference sequence). This CDR3 is built from 13 residues. The ends were cut back, 6 bases at V and 5 bases at J, with 13 bases in the middle. The CDR3 loop is CASRAKGWETQYF. In DNA form, the CDR3 reads TGTGCCAGCAGGGCAAAGGGGTGGGAGACCCAGTACTTC.

The chain has TRBV19 and TRBJ2-7; D gene uncertain. Between the trimmed V and J ends, which lost 8 bases and 0 bases, there was a span of 11 bases. CDR1 is LNHDA and CDR2 is SQIVND in the germline V gene (reference sequence). The CDR3 runs to 13 residues. The CDR3 loop is CASSAESSYEQYF. The CDR3 DNA follows: TGTGCCAGTTCAGCCGAGAGCTCCTACGAGCAGTACTTC.

The genes are TRBV11-3 and TRBJ2-3; 9 bases agree with TRBD1. V dropped 0 bases and J dropped 6; count of bases not matched to a gene: 16. Germline CDR1 reads SGHNT; CDR2 reads YENEEA. CDR3 length: 19 amino acids. Here the CDR3 DNA reads TGTGCCAGCAGCTTAGAGCGGTCGTGGGGACAGGGTCGGGAGGATACGCAGTATTTT. The encoded protein is CASSLERSWGQGREDTQYF.

The gene calls are TRBV29-1 and TRBJ2-7; D unresolved. Deletions cut 7 bases from V and 5 bases from J, with 12 bases between. The CDR3 contains 11 residues. Per the germline V gene, CDR1 is SQVTM and CDR2 is ANQGSEA. This chain's CDR3 is CSATRRDEQYF. CDR3 sequence (DNA): TGCAGCGCCACCAGACGGGACGAGCAGTACTTC.

This clone appeared a few times. The chain employs TRBV4-2 and TRBJ2-5; TRBD2 matches at 13 bases. The CDR3 extends over 15 amino acids. With V trimmed by 5 bases and J by 5 bases, 5 bases remained unmatched. CDR1 is LGHNA and CDR2 is YNFKEQ in the germline V gene. The CDR3 DNA reads TGTGCCAGCAGCACTAGCGGGGGGGCCGGGGAGACCCAGTACTTC. Translating it yields CASSTSGGAGETQYF.

Points on this clone: One junction end disagrees with the germline gene, perhaps due to a read error. This chain uses TRBV23-1 with TRBJ2-5; a possible D gene is TRBD1 (6 bases). TRBV23-1 is designated an ORF whose function remains uncertain. The length of the CDR3 is 16 residues. The CDR3 loop reads CTSSQSEKQGKETQYF. CDR3 bases: TGCACCAGCAGTCAATCGGAAAAACAGGGCAAAGAGACCCAGTACTTC.